A single sample gave rise to the 27 T cell receptor beta chains below, sequenced in a study of shared T cell receptors in the human thymus (dated by TCRdb to the early 2020s). Receptor amplification or capture employed the immunoSEQ multiplex PCR assay. The table was pulled from immuneACCESS by TCRdb, which kept in-frame rearrangements only. Such tables lose some clones; where checked, under half of the loss comes from unresolved V genes, and the rest has no known cause. In this sample the table shows around 730,000 clones, 80% to 90% of which occur a single time. Jointly, the top ten make up under 0.012% of the sample. This sample was shared with a second study, whose subject was human thymus T cells.

The sequenced sample consisted of thymocytes. The receptor set was obtained from a girl under three years old with a congenital heart defect. Donor details come from another sample of the same person, matched by shared clones.

The V call is TRBV6-5, the J call TRBJ1-5; D ambiguous. Germline V gene lookup returns CDR1 MNHEY and CDR2 SVGAGI. V dropped 7 bases and J dropped 0 bases, with 10 bases sitting between them. The CDR3 extends over 14 amino acids. The CDR3 DNA reads TGTGCCAGCAAAGAGGCATATAGCAATCAGCCCCAGCATTTT. Translating gives CASKEAYSNQPQHF.

This clone is a singleton in its sample. The chain links TRBV14 to TRBJ2-3, with TRBD2 matching over 9 bases. The trim removed 4 bases at V and 3 bases at J, leaving 14 bases unmatched. The CDR3 runs 18 residues. CDR1 and CDR2 (germline): SGHDN, FVKESK. In DNA form, the CDR3 reads TGTGCCAGCAGCCCGATTTCATGGGCGGGGGGGCCGACAGATACGCAGTATTTT. It specifies CASSPISWAGGPTDTQYF.

The J gene is TRBJ1-1, the V gene TRBV4-1, with D maybe TRBD1 (5 bases). CDR1 and CDR2 (germline): MGHRA, YSYEKL. Trimming cost V 1 base and J 1 base, with 22 bases left between them. The CDR3 sequence is 19 residues long. For the CDR3, the DNA is TGCGCCAGCAGCCAAGGGGAAAATTCAAACCTTGACAGGAACACTGAAGCTTTCTTT. This translates into CASSQGENSNLDRNTEAFF.

The genes are TRBV11-2 and TRBJ2-7; 11 nucleotides line up with TRBD1. V was pared by 3 bases and J by 0 bases, with 7 bases of the junction left unmatched. The CDR3 has 17 residues. Germline lookup yields CDR1 SGHAT and CDR2 FQNNGV. CDR3 sequence: CASSFTGTGGSSYEQYF. The CDR3 DNA reads as TGTGCCAGCAGCTTCACCGGGACAGGGGGAAGCTCCTACGAGCAGTACTTC.

The chain is built from TRBV7-6 and TRBJ2-7; TRBD2 might be the D (6 bases). CDR1 is SGHVS and CDR2 is FNYEAQ in the germline V gene. V lost 2 bases and J 12 bases, leaving 11 bases between the germline ends. This CDR3 comprises 11 residues. The CDR3 loop is CASSLRGFLYF. The CDR3 nucleotides are TGTGCCAGCAGCTTACGGGGGTTTTTGTACTTC. Using reference TRBV7-6 and TRBJ2-7 for the parts outside the CDR3, the full variable domain is GAGVSQSPRYKVTKRGQDVALRCDPISGHVSLYWYRQALGQGPEFLTYFNYEAQQDKSGLPNDRFSAERPEGSISTLTIQRTEQRDSAMYRCASSLRGFLYFGPGTRLTVT.

The chain employs TRBV29-1 and TRBJ1-3; the D gene is possibly TRBD1 (5 bases). In germline, CDR1 is SQVTM, CDR2 ANQGSEA. The V and J ends lost 1 base and 4 bases respectively, with 11 bases between them. The CDR3 has 14 amino acids. The CDR3 nucleotides read TGCAGCGTTGAAGCCCAGGGATGGGGAAACACCATATATTTT. This translates into CSVEAQGWGNTIYF. Full variable domain (outside the CDR3, taken from reference TRBV29-1 and TRBJ1-3): SAVISQKPSRDICQRGTSLTIQCQVDSQVTMMFWYRQQPGQSLTLIATANQGSEATYESGFVIDKFPISRPNLTFSTLTVSNMSPEDSSIYLCSVEAQGWGNTIYFGEGSWLTVV.

The gene calls are TRBV4-1 and TRBJ1-4; a weak D match, TRBD1 (6 bases). The CDR3 spans 17 residues. V was shortened by 1 base and J by 8 bases, with 20 bases between the two germline ends. The germline V gene encodes CDR1 MGHRA and CDR2 YSYEKL. The CDR3 DNA reads as TGCGCCAGCAGCCAAGCGGGCCATCCAGGGGCTGGGGAAAAACTGTTTTTT. Translated, it gives CASSQAGHPGAGEKLFF.

V and J are TRBV10-3 and TRBJ1-5, with unresolved D. Germline loops: CDR1 ENHRY, CDR2 SYGVKD. Trimming took 0 bases from V and 6 from J, leaving 6 bases between them. The CDR3 contains 13 residues. CDR3 in amino acids: CAISESRFQPQHF. The CDR3 nucleotides are TGTGCCATCAGTGAGTCGAGGTTTCAGCCCCAGCATTTT.

This clone showed up just a few times. The chain combines TRBV5-1 with TRBJ2-7; 12 bases are shared with TRBD1. The V segment lost 4 bases and the J segment 5 bases; nucleotides outside the gene matches: 16. Germline V lookup: CDR1 SGHRS, CDR2 YFSETQ. This CDR3 spans 18 amino acids. CDR3 region: CASSPGTGGAPCNDEQYF. The CDR3 DNA sequence: TGCGCCAGCAGCCCTGGGACAGGGGGCGCCCCCTGTAATGACGAGCAGTACTTC. The full variable domain, in which reference TRBV5-1 and TRBJ2-7 provide the parts outside the CDR3, is KAGVTQTPRYLIKTRGQQVTLSCSPISGHRSVSWYQQTPGQGLQFLFEYFSETQRNKGNFPGRFSGRQFSNSRSEMNVSTLELGDSALYLCASSPGTGGAPCNDEQYFGPGTRLTVT.

The chain uses TRBV4-1 and TRBJ2-3, with 10 bases fitting TRBD2. The CDR3 covers 16 residues. In germline, CDR1 is MGHRA, CDR2 YSYEKL. The V gene end was trimmed by 8 bases and the J gene end by 1 base; junction bases not matched to a gene: 9. CDR3 DNA: TGCGCCAGCGCACAAATCGGGACTAGCGGCACAGATACGCAGTATTTT. Protein product: CASAQIGTSGTDTQYF.

The chain uses TRBV9 and TRBJ2-7; a possible D gene is TRBD2 (7 bases). V gave up 0 bases and J gave up 5 bases, with 21 bases separating them. The CDR3 spans 17 residues. Germline lookup yields CDR1 SGDLS and CDR2 YYNGEE. This chain's CDR3 is CASSVGGDSPGGHEQYF. CDR3 in DNA: TGTGCCAGCAGCGTAGGAGGAGACTCTCCCGGGGGGCACGAGCAGTACTTC.

The chain joins TRBV4-1 to TRBJ2-2, with 9 bases that match TRBD2. Per germline, CDR1 MGHRA and CDR2 YSYEKL. V shed 0 bases, J shed 9 bases, and the junction held 14 bases outside the gene matches. This CDR3 is 18 amino acids long. CDR3 DNA sequence: TGCGCCAGCAGCCAAGATCTGACGGCGGGGGGGGGCCATCGGGAGCTGTTTTTT. As protein: CASSQDLTAGGGHRELFF.

The gene calls are TRBV28 and TRBJ1-2; TRBD1 matches at 7 bases. The ends lost 8 bases at V and 4 bases at J; junction bases unmatched: 7. The CDR3 loop spans 13 amino acids. Per germline, CDR1 MDHEN and CDR2 SYDVKM. This chain's CDR3 is CASLEGAGYGYTF. The CDR3 DNA reads as TGTGCCAGCTTGGAGGGGGCGGGCTATGGCTACACCTTC.

The gene calls are TRBV19 and TRBJ1-2; D gene ambiguous. From germline, CDR1 is LNHDA and CDR2 SQIVND (reference sequence). V was clipped by 7 bases and J by 4 bases, with 16 bases between them. The CDR3 covers 14 residues. The CDR3 DNA sequence: TGTGCCAGTAAGCGGGAGCCCCAAATCTATGGCTACACCTTC. This translates into CASKREPQIYGYTF.

V and J are TRBV7-2 and TRBJ1-2; TRBD1 might be the D (5 bases). CDR1 SGHTA and CDR2 FQGNSA come from the germline V gene. The CDR3 covers 13 residues. V lost 9 bases and J 4 bases, leaving 15 bases between the germline ends. CDR3 nucleotides: TGTGCCAGTCCTGGACAAGGGATCTATGGCTACACCTTC. The encoded protein is CASPGQGIYGYTF.

In its sample, this clone was seen a few times. The chain recombines TRBV29-1 with TRBJ2-1; 10 nucleotides line up with TRBD2. This CDR3 is built from 17 residues. Germline values: CDR1 SQVTM, CDR2 ANQGSEA. Trimming at V came to 0 bases and at J to 4 bases, leaving 9 bases not matched to a gene. CDR3 protein: CSVEDLLAGERYNEQFF. CDR3 nucleotide sequence: TGCAGCGTTGAAGATCTTCTAGCGGGGGAGAGGTACAATGAGCAGTTCTTC.

V gene TRBV27 combines with J gene TRBJ1-4, with D perhaps matching TRBD1 (6 bases). V was trimmed by 7 bases and J by 3 bases, leaving 27 bases between them. The germline V gene has CDR1 MNHEY and CDR2 SMNVEV (reference sequence). The CDR3 length is 19 residues. The CDR3 here is CASKQFNPPRGGSNEKLFF. The DNA for the CDR3 is TGTGCCAGCAAGCAGTTTAATCCCCCAAGGGGGGGGTCTAATGAAAAACTGTTTTTT.

The V and J genes are TRBV6-5 and TRBJ1-6; D is possibly TRBD1 (5 bases). CDR3 size: 15 residues. Deletions cut 5 bases from V and 7 bases from J, with 15 bases between. Germline values: CDR1 MNHEY, CDR2 SVGAGI. CDR3 region: CASSGQQERNSPLHF. CDR3 nucleotide sequence: TGTGCCAGCAGTGGACAACAAGAGAGGAATTCACCCCTCCACTTT.

This clone was picked up a small number of times. The chain is built from TRBV4-1 and TRBJ1-1; 7 nucleotides line up with TRBD1. Germline CDR1 reads MGHRA; CDR2 reads YSYEKL. The CDR3 contains 13 residues. With 2 bases clipped from V and 8 bases from J, the junction kept 5 bases outside the gene matches. CDR3 in amino acids: CASSQLDRAEAFF. The CDR3 DNA sequence: TGCGCCAGCAGCCAACTAGACAGGGCGGAAGCTTTCTTT.

The chain joins TRBV6-4 to TRBJ1-2, with D perhaps matching TRBD1 (6 bases). Germline V gives CDR1 MRHNA, CDR2 SNTAGT. The CDR3 has 18 amino acids. Trimming cost V 2 bases and J 4 bases, with 23 bases left between them. The DNA for the CDR3 is TGTGCCAGCAGTGACATGGCGGCAGGGGCCAAGGGTGGCTATGGCTACACCTTC. This sequence encodes CASSDMAAGAKGGYGYTF.

The chain carries TRBV7-9 and TRBJ2-1, with D maybe TRBD2 (5 bases). CDR1 is SEHNR and CDR2 is FQNEAQ in the germline V gene (reference sequence). The CDR3 is made up of 16 amino acids. V lost 1 base and J 7 bases, leaving 17 bases between the germline ends. CDR3 sequence (DNA): TGTGCCAGCAGCTTAGAGGATCTTAGGACGGGGAATGAGCAGTTCTTC. It encodes CASSLEDLRTGNEQFF.

This clone was counted once. At one of its ends the junction is not consistent with the germline gene, which may arise from a read error. The chain links TRBV28 to TRBJ2-7; TRBD1 matches at 8 bases. Germline V gene lookup returns CDR1 MDHEN and CDR2 SYDVKM. This CDR3 has 17 amino acids. The CDR3 DNA follows: TGTGCCAGCAGTCCCATACCCCAGGGGGCGCTTCGGGCCGAGAAGTACTTC. It specifies CASSPIPQGALRAEKYF.

V usage is TRBV15 and J usage is TRBJ2-1; 7 bases are shared with TRBD2. Germline CDR1 LNHNV, CDR2 YYDKDF (reference sequence). V was clipped by 3 bases and J by 3 bases; unmatched bases: 8. This CDR3 has 16 residues. CDR3: CATSSQTSGDYNEQFF. Here the CDR3 DNA reads TGTGCCACCAGCAGCCAAACAAGCGGGGACTACAATGAGCAGTTCTTC.

This chain connects TRBV7-8 to TRBJ2-7, with 9 bases fitting TRBD1. This CDR3 spans 16 amino acids. Trimming at V came to 1 base and at J to 3 bases, leaving 7 bases not matched to a gene. In germline, CDR1 is SGHVS, CDR2 FQNEAQ. The CDR3 DNA follows: TGTGCCAGCAGCTTAGAGGGGGACAGGGTTTGCTACGAGCAGTACTTC. It specifies CASSLEGDRVCYEQYF.

The chain is built from TRBV6-1 and TRBJ1-2, with a possible D match to TRBD1 (6 bases). The CDR3 spans 11 residues. CDR1 MNHNS and CDR2 SASEGT come from the germline V gene. The CDR3 is CGGQGDYGYTF. The CDR3 DNA reads as TGTGGGGGGCAGGGTGACTATGGCTACACCTTC.

This clone appeared once. The gene calls are TRBV10-3 and TRBJ2-2, with 11 bases matching TRBD1. Germline CDR1 ENHRY, CDR2 SYGVKD. The V segment lost 6 bases and the J segment 5 bases; nucleotides outside the gene matches: 20. CDR3 size: 20 residues. CDR3 in amino acids: CAIRDRGRGSAGEGTGELFF. The CDR3 DNA reads as TGTGCCATCAGGGACAGGGGGCGCGGGTCAGCTGGCGAGGGGACCGGGGAGCTGTTTTTT.

This chain connects TRBV5-6 to TRBJ1-5, with D uncertain. Germline CDR1 and CDR2: SGHDT and YYEEEE. CDR3 length equals 13 residues. V gave up 0 bases and J gave up 7 bases, with 8 bases separating them. The CDR3 sequence: CASSLERRQPQHF. For the CDR3, the DNA is TGTGCCAGCAGCTTGGAACGCCGGCAGCCCCAGCATTTT.